Below, 23 T cell receptor beta chains from the same sample are listed, as sequenced in a study of blood T cell repertoires in COVID-19. TCRdb's table, derived via immunoSEQ multiplex PCR, lists solely in-frame clones and lacks some. The table records a few hundred thousand clones, approximately 85% of them present only once. Source material: PBMCs or T cells enriched from blood (not recorded which). All receptors come from a woman between 25 and 40 years old who had recovered from COVID-19.

This chain connects TRBV27 to TRBJ1-2; 7 bases match TRBD1. Germline CDR1 is MNHEY and CDR2 is SMNVEV (reference sequence). With V trimmed by 3 bases and J by 7 bases, 8 bases remained unmatched. This CDR3 region has 14 residues. The CDR3 DNA reads as TGTGCCAGCAGTTTCTCGAGGACAGGACTTGGCTACACCTTC. Its protein is CASSFSRTGLGYTF.

The chain couples TRBV5-6 to TRBJ1-2; D is undetermined. This CDR3 is built from 14 residues. V was pared by 4 bases and J by 8 bases, with 18 bases between. Germline V CDR1 and CDR2: SGHDT, YYEEEE. The CDR3 bases are TGTGCCAGCAGCCGAGGAGACGGCTTTCTCGGCTACACCTTC. Translating gives CASSRGDGFLGYTF.

This clone occurred once. V usage is TRBV12-3 or TRBV12-4 and J usage is TRBJ1-2; the match to TRBD1 covers 7 bases. Losses at the gene ends were 7 bases for V and 8 bases for J; bases not matched to a gene: 7. The CDR3 has 12 residues. DNA of the CDR3: TGTGCCAGCACCCAGGGGACAGAAGGCTACACCTTC. This sequence encodes CASTQGTEGYTF.

The chain recombines TRBV12-3 or TRBV12-4 with TRBJ1-1; TRBD1 might be the D (5 bases). With 6 bases removed from V and 5 bases from J, the gap between germline ends came to 10 bases. This CDR3 is 12 amino acids long. The CDR3 DNA reads TGTGCCAGCAGCTCACGGGGGACTGAAGCTTTCTTT. This gives the protein CASSSRGTEAFF.

This clone was counted only a few times. The J gene is TRBJ2-5, the V gene TRBV5-1, with 11 bases aligning to TRBD2. V was pared by 4 bases and J by 5 bases, with 16 bases of the junction left unmatched. The CDR3 sequence is 18 residues long. The germline gives CDR1 SGHRS, CDR2 YFSETQ. This CDR3 is CASSHNAPTSGVAETQYF. The CDR3 DNA reads as TGCGCCAGCAGCCATAACGCACCGACTAGCGGGGTTGCGGAGACCCAGTACTTC.

The rearrangement links TRBV4-1 to TRBJ1-5, with a possible D match to TRBD1 (6 bases). V gave up 4 bases and J gave up 4 bases, with 20 bases separating them. Germline V lookup: CDR1 MGHRA, CDR2 YSYEKL. The CDR3 has 17 residues. This chain's CDR3 is CASSRIQGKKDNQPQHF. The CDR3 nucleotides are TGCGCCAGCAGCCGAATACAGGGCAAGAAAGATAATCAGCCCCAGCATTTT.

The rearrangement joins TRBV27 to TRBJ1-2; no clear D. The CDR3 is made up of 13 amino acids. Trimming took off 2 bases at V and 8 bases at J, with 12 bases between the two ends. The germline V gene encodes CDR1 MNHEY and CDR2 SMNVEV (reference sequence). The CDR3 DNA reads as TGTGCCAGCAGTTTACCCTCCTCGGAGGGCTACACCTTC. Protein product: CASSLPSSEGYTF.

There are a few counts of this clone. Its ends do not fully match the called genes, so a read error is possible. The V call is TRBV7-3, the J call TRBJ1-1; 8 bases line up with TRBD1. CDR1 and CDR2 (germline): SGHTA, FQGTGA. CDR3 length: 16 amino acids. In nucleotides, the CDR3 is TGTGCCAGCAGCTTAATTGTGGGACAGGTAACGTACTTGATGGCCTTT. Translated, it gives CASSLIVGQVTYLMAF. The full variable domain, rest sourced from reference TRBV7-3 and TRBJ1-1, is GAGVSQTPSNKVTEKGKYVELRCDPISGHTALYWYRQSLGQGPEFLIYFQGTGAADDSGLPNDRFFAVRPEGSVSTLKIQRTERGDSAVYLCASSLIVGQVTYLMAFGQGTRLTVV.

The rearrangement uses TRBV5-1 and TRBJ1-3; D unclear. The CDR3 loop spans 15 amino acids. Looked up from germline, CDR1 is SGHRS and CDR2 is YFSETQ. V lost 0 bases to trimming and J lost 7 bases, with 14 bases between them. The CDR3 loop is CASSLGLASGNTIYF. In DNA form, the CDR3 reads TGCGCCAGCAGCTTGGGGCTCGCATCGGGGAACACCATATATTTT.

This chain joins TRBV6-4 and TRBJ2-3, with D maybe TRBD2 (7 bases). This CDR3 comprises 16 residues. V lost 0 bases, J lost 2 bases, and 12 bases lay in between. CDR1 MRHNA and CDR2 SNTAGT come from the germline V gene. The CDR3 nucleotides read TGTGCCAGCAGTGACTCCGGGGGGCAGGTCACAGATACGCAGTATTTT. Translating gives CASSDSGGQVTDTQYF.

This clone was seen only a few times. The V and J genes are TRBV14 and TRBJ2-7, with 7 bases that match TRBD1. Germline V CDR1 and CDR2: SGHDN, FVKESK. The CDR3 has 16 amino acids. Trimming cost V 0 bases and J 2 bases; bases outside gene matches: 7. CDR3 amino acids: CASSQDGDSPTYEQYF. CDR3 coding DNA: TGTGCCAGCAGCCAAGATGGGGACAGCCCTACCTACGAGCAGTACTTC.

V usage is TRBV28 and J usage is TRBJ2-2; D unclear. V dropped 7 bases and J dropped 6 bases, with 12 bases sitting between them. Germline CDR1 reads MDHEN; CDR2 reads SYDVKM. There are 13 residues in the CDR3. The CDR3 region is CASTLSPSGELFF. DNA for the CDR3: TGTGCCAGCACCCTGAGCCCGTCCGGGGAGCTGTTTTTT.

The chain carries TRBV21-1 and TRBJ1-5; the DNA was not compared with TRBD1, the D call given in the table. TRBV21-1 is assigned pseudogene status. The CDR3 covers 16 residues. In nucleotides, the CDR3 is TGTGCCAGCAGCAAAGAGGCCAGGGGCACCGGCCAGCCCCAGCATTTT. The encoded protein is CASSKEARGTGQPQHF.

The chain carries TRBV29-1 and TRBJ1-1; 9 nucleotides agree with TRBD1. The CDR3 loop spans 12 amino acids. Germline-derived CDR1 and CDR2 are SQVTM and ANQGSEA. V was clipped by 7 bases and J by 3 bases; unmatched bases: 3. The CDR3 DNA sequence: TGCAGCGGGGGACAGGGTGACACTGAAGCTTTCTTT. Protein: CSGGQGDTEAFF. Based on the CDR3 plus reference TRBV29-1 and TRBJ1-1, the full variable domain is SAVISQKPSRDICQRGTSLTIQCQVDSQVTMMFWYRQQPGQSLTLIATANQGSEATYESGFVIDKFPISRPNLTFSTLTVSNMSPEDSSIYLCSGGQGDTEAFFGQGTRLTVV.

This chain connects TRBV9 to TRBJ2-1, with 9 bases lining up with TRBD2. Germline V gives CDR1 SGDLS, CDR2 YYNGEE. The CDR3 is 16 residues long. With V trimmed by 2 bases and J by 5 bases, 8 bases remained unmatched. The CDR3 nucleotides are TGTGCCAGCAGCGTCACGGGGGCTAGCGGGAACAATGAGCAGTTCTTC. Translating it yields CASSVTGASGNNEQFF.

The genes are TRBV29-1 and TRBJ2-3, with 9 bases that match TRBD1. This CDR3 comprises 14 residues. V lost 7 bases and J lost 4; bases outside the gene matches: 9. Germline V lookup: CDR1 SQVTM, CDR2 ANQGSEA. This CDR3 is CSAHNRGLADTQYF. In DNA, the CDR3 is TGCAGCGCCCACAACAGGGGGCTCGCAGATACGCAGTATTTT.

Remarks on this clone: Other DNA sequences in the same sample also yield this CDR3. The chain links TRBV6-5 to TRBJ2-7, with D perhaps TRBD2 (5 bases). Germline loops: CDR1 MNHEY, CDR2 SVGAGI. The V end was cut by 0 bases, the J end by 5 bases, with 5 bases between. The CDR3 totals 12 residues. The CDR3 DNA reads TGTGCCAGCAGTTACTCAGCGGACGAGCAGTACTTC. It specifies CASSYSADEQYF.

V usage is TRBV28 and J usage is TRBJ1-2; D may be TRBD1 (5 bases). Between the trimmed V and J ends, which lost 1 base and 4 bases, there was a span of 10 bases. Germline V gene lookup returns CDR1 MDHEN and CDR2 SYDVKM. CDR3 size: 14 residues. The CDR3 region is CASSLFGGSYGYTF. DNA of the CDR3: TGTGCCAGCAGTTTATTCGGGGGGTCCTATGGCTACACCTTC.

The CDR3 loop reads CASSYSPDSYQETQYF. The DNA for the CDR3 is TGTGCCAGCAGTTACTCGCCAGATTCGTACCAAGAGACCCAGTACTTC. The V call is TRBV6-2 or TRBV6-3, the J call TRBJ2-5, with no clear D. V lost 0 bases, J lost 0 bases, and 11 bases lay in between. Germline-derived CDR1 and CDR2 are MNHEY and SVGEGT. There are 16 residues in the CDR3.

J is TRBJ1-3 and V is TRBV2; D ambiguous. V lost 7 bases, J lost 0 bases, and 4 bases lay in between. CDR3 length: 12 amino acids. CDR1 is SNHLY, CDR2 FYNNEI, per germline. CDR3 coding DNA: TGTGCCAGCACCCGCTCTGGAAACACCATATATTTT. Its protein is CASTRSGNTIYF.

The chain links TRBV7-3 to TRBJ2-1, with 7 bases fitting TRBD2. The germline V gene has CDR1 SGHTA and CDR2 FQGTGA. This CDR3 spans 17 amino acids. Trimming cost V 1 base and J 2 bases; bases outside gene matches: 8. The CDR3 spells CASSLSAGDIPYNEQFF. CDR3 in DNA: TGTGCCAGCAGCTTAAGTGCGGGAGATATCCCCTACAATGAGCAGTTCTTC.

The chain has TRBV3-1 (or the pseudogene TRBV3-2) and TRBJ2-3, with D possibly being TRBD2 (5 bases). Germline V CDR1 and CDR2: LGHDT, YNNKEL (reference sequence). The CDR3 is 15 residues long. V lost 1 base and J 1 base, leaving 9 bases between the germline ends. CDR3: CASSQVGVGTDTQYF. The CDR3 nucleotides read TGTGCCAGCAGCCAAGTGGGAGTGGGCACAGATACGCAGTATTTT.

V and J are TRBV10-3 and TRBJ2-1, with TRBD1 matching 9 bases. The ends lost 0 bases at V and 12 bases at J; junction bases unmatched: 21. Germline V gives CDR1 ENHRY, CDR2 SYGVKD. CDR3 length: 19 amino acids. CDR3 residues: CAISESYRGRGTIVVGQFF. CDR3 bases: TGTGCCATCAGTGAGTCGTACAGGGGGCGGGGAACAATTGTAGTTGGGCAGTTCTTC.